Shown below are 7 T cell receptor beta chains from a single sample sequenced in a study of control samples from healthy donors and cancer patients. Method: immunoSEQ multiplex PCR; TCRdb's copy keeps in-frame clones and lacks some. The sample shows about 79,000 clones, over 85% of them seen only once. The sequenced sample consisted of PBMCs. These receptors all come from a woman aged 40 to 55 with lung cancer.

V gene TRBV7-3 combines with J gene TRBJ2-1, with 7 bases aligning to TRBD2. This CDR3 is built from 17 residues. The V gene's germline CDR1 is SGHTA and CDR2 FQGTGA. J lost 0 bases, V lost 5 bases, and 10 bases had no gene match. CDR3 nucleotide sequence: TGTGCCAGCAGCGCTCCCCCAGCGGGGAGCTCCTACAATGAGCAGTTCTTC. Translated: CASSAPPAGSSYNEQFF.

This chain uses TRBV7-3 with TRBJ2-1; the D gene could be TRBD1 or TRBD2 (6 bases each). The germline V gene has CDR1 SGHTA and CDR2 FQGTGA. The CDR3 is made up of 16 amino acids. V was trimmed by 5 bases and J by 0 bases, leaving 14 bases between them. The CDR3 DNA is TGTGCCAGCAGCCCTCTCCGGGGGCGCTCCTACAATGAGCAGTTCTTC. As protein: CASSPLRGRSYNEQFF.

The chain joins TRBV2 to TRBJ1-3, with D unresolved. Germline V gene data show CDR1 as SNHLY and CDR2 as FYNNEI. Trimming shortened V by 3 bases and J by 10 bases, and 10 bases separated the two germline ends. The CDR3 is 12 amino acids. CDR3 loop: CASSEEGWTIYF. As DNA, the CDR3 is TGTGCCAGCAGTGAGGAAGGATGGACCATATATTTT.

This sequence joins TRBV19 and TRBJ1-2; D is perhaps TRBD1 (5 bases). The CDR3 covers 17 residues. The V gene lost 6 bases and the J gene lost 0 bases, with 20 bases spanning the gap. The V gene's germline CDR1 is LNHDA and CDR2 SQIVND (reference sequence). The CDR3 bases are TGTGCCAGTAGCCCACTCCTAGAGGGGACTGCTAACTATGGCTACACCTTC. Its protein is CASSPLLEGTANYGYTF.

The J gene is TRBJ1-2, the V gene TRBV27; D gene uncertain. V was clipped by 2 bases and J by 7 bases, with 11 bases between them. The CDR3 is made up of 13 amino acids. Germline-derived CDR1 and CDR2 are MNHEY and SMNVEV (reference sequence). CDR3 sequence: CASSLRGVPGYTF. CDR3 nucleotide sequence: TGTGCCAGCAGTTTACGCGGGGTGCCTGGCTACACCTTC.

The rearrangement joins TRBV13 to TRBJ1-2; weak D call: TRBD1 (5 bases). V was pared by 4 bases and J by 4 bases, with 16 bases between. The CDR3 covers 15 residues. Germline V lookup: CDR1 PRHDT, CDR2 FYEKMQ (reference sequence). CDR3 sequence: CASSSAGRGPYGYTF. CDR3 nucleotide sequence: TGTGCCAGCAGCTCCGCTGGCCGGGGCCCCTATGGCTACACCTTC.

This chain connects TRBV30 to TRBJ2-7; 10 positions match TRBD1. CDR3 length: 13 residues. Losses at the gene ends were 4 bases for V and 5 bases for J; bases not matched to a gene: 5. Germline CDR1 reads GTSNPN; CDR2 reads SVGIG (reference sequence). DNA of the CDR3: TGTGCCTGGAACAGGGACAGGGGCCACGAGCAGTACTTC. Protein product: CAWNRDRGHEQYF.